This T cell receptor beta chain was recovered during a study of blood T cell repertoires in COVID-19. In the study overall: The United States, Italy and Spain provided the acute and convalescent COVID-19 samples. Sources were T cells, B-cell-depleted T cells, or PBMCs; the material itself was cDNA or gDNA.

As handled by the study authors: From reference gene primer amplification, estimates of nucleated cell counts were derived. Assay: immunoSEQ multiplex PCR; the TCRdb copy retains only in-frame clones and omits some. D and trimming come from the DNA, and the V and J calls and clone size come from that table. The data show tens of thousands of clones, over 70% seen once. The CDR3 has 15 amino acids. Trimming at V came to 0 bases and at J to 4 bases, leaving 4 bases not matched to a gene. CDR1 MNHEY and CDR2 SVGAGI come from the germline V gene. This TCR came from a human donor in a cohort sampled during active COVID-19. Sample: peripheral blood. The rearrangement joins TRBV6-5 to TRBJ1-2; 8 bases are a match to TRBD1. The CDR3 region is CASSYSGQGGYGYTF. The CDR3 bases are TGTGCCAGCAGTTACTCTGGACAGGGAGGCTATGGCTACACCTTC.